The clone carrying this TCR beta chain was seen only a few times. This entry is derived from a study of blood T cell repertoires in COVID-19. This CDR3 region has 14 residues. Germline-derived CDR1 and CDR2 are LNHDA and SQIVND (reference sequence). With V trimmed by 3 bases and J by 3 bases, 0 bases remained unmatched. Sequenced by immunoSEQ multiplex PCR; TCRdb stores in-frame clones only, minus some. The sample includes under 130,000 clones, around 90% of them seen just once. V usage is TRBV19 and J usage is TRBJ1-2; the match to TRBD1 covers 11 bases. Material: peripheral blood. This TCR derives from a human donor in a cohort sampled during active COVID-19. CDR3 bases: TGTGCCAGTAGTATGGGACAGGGGGACTATGGCTACACCTTC. It yields the protein CASSMGQGDYGYTF.